The present T cell receptor beta chain was sequenced within a study of regulatory and conventional T cells in RAG deficiency. General study findings and limits: Shannon entropy was markedly lower and Simpson indices higher in RAG-deficient patients than control T-cell subsets.

In regard to this clone: The target antigen is unknown.

The protocol was immunoSEQ multiplex PCR, while the TCRdb copy is restricted to in-frame clones and leaves out a portion. Seen here are 45,000 or so clones, 75% to 90% observed once, and the top ten hold 0.51%. Conventional CD4+ T cells were sorted from blood as CD25-low CD127-high cells. This sample was also put to use in a study of regulatory T cells. That report adds: Amplification used 52 TRBV primers and 13 TRBJ primers.

The sequence was collected from a human donor in good health. The sequenced sample was CD4+ effector T cells sorted from blood.

For the CDR3, the DNA is TGTGCCAGCTCACCAGAACAGGACACTGAAGCTTTCTTT. This encodes CASSPEQDTEAFF. This chain links TRBV18 with TRBJ1-1; D may be TRBD1 (5 bases). Germline CDR1 and CDR2: KGHSH and LQKENI. Trimming cost V 2 bases and J 3 bases, with 7 bases left between them. The CDR3 runs 13 residues.